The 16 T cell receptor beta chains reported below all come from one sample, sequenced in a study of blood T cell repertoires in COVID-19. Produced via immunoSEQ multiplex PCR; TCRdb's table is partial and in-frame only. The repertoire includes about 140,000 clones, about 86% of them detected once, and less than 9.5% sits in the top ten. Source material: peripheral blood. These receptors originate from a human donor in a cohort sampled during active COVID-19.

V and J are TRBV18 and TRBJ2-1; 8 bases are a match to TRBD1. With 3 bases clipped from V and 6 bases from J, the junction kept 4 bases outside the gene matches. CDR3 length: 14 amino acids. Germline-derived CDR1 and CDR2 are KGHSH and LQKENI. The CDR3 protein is CASSPRQGSNEQFF. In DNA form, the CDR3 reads TGTGCCAGCTCACCCCGACAGGGGAGCAATGAGCAGTTCTTC.

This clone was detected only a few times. The DNA of the CDR3 is TGTGCCAGCAGGGGGACAAGCAATCAGCCCCAGCATTTT. Translation gives CASRGTSNQPQHF. The chain has TRBV2 and TRBJ1-5; TRBD1 might be the D (6 bases). V lost 6 bases, J lost 1 base, and 7 bases lay in between. This CDR3 has 13 residues. The germline CDR1 and CDR2 sequences are SNHLY and FYNNEI.

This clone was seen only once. In nucleotides, the CDR3 is TGTGCCAGCAGCCAATTCAGGGCCCTTCCGCAGCAGTACTTC. This codes for CASSQFRALPQQYF. This chain connects TRBV3-1 (or the pseudogene TRBV3-2) to TRBJ2-7, with D possibly being TRBD1 (5 bases). The V end lost 2 bases, the J end lost 8 bases, and 16 bases lay between the germline ends. This CDR3 contains 14 residues. Germline assignment: CDR1 LGHDT and CDR2 YNNKEL (reference sequence).

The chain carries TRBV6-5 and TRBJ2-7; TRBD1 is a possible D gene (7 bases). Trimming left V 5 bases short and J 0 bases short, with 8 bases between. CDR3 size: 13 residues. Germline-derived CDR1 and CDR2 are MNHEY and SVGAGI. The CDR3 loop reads CASSQGGSYEQYF. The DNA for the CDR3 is TGTGCCAGCAGTCAGGGGGGCTCCTACGAGCAGTACTTC.

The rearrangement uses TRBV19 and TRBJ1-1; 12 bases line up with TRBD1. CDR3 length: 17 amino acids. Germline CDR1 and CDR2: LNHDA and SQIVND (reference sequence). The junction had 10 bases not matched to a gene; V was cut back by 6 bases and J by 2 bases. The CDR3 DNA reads TGTGCCAGTAGGCCGGGACAGGGGGCGAAAGTTAACACTGAAGCTTTCTTT. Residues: CASRPGQGAKVNTEAFF.

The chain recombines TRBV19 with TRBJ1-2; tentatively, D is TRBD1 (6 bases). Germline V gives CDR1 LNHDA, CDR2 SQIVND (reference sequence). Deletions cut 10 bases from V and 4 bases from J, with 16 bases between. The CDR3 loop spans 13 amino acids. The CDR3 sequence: CATSEGGAYGYTF. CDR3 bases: TGTGCCACATCCGAAGGGGGTGCCTATGGCTACACCTTC. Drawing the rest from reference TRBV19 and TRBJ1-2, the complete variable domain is DGGITQSPKYLFRKEGQNVTLSCEQNLNHDAMYWYRQDPGQGLRLIYYSQIVNDFQKGDIAEGYSVSREKKESFPLTVTSAQKNPTAFYLCATSEGGAYGYTFGSGTRLTVV.

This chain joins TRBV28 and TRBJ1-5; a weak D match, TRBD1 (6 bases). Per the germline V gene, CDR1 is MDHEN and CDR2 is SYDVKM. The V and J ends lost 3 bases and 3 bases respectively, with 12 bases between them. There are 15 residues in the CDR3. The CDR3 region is CASSFSPGDNQPQHF. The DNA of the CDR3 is TGTGCCAGCAGTTTCTCCCCAGGGGACAATCAGCCCCAGCATTTT.

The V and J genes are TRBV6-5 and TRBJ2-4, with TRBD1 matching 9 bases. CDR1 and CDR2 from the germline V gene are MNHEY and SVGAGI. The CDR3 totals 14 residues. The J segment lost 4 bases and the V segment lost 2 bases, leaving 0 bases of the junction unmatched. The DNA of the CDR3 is TGTGCCAGCAGTTACGGACAGGGGAAAAACATTCAGTACTTC. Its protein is CASSYGQGKNIQYF.

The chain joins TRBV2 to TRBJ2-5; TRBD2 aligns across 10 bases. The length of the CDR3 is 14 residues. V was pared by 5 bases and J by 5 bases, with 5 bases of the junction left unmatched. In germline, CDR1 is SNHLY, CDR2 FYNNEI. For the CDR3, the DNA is TGTGCCAGCAGTTATGGACTAGCGGACGAGACCCAGTACTTC. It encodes CASSYGLADETQYF.

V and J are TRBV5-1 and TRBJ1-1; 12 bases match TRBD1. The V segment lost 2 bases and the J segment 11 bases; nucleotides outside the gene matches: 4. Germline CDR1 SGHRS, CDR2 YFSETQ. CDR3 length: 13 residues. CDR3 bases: TGCGCCAGCAGCTTTCGGGACAGGGGGCCGGCTTTCTTT. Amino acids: CASSFRDRGPAFF.

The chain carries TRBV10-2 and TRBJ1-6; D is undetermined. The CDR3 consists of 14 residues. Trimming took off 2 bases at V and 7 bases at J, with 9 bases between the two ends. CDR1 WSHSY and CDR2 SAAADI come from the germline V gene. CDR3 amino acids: CASSEGRQNSPLHF. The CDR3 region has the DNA TGCGCCAGCAGTGAGGGTCGCCAGAATTCACCCCTCCACTTT.

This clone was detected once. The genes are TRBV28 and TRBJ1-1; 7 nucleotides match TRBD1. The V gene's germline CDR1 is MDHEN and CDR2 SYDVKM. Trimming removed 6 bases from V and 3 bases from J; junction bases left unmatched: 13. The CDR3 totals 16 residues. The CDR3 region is CASSPSLGDRDTEAFF. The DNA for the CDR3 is TGTGCCAGCAGCCCTTCACTAGGGGACAGAGACACTGAAGCTTTCTTT.

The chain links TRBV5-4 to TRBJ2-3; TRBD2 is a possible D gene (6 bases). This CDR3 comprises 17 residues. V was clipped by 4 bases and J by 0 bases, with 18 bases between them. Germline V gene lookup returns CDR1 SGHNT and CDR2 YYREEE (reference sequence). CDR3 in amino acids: CASSTGLGQRSTDTQYF. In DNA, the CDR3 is TGTGCCAGCAGCACGGGACTTGGGCAGAGGAGCACAGATACGCAGTATTTT.

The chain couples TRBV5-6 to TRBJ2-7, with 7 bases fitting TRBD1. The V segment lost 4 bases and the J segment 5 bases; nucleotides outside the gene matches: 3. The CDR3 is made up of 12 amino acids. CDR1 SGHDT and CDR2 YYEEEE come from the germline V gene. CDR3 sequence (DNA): TGTGCCAGCAGCGCTGACAGGGACGAGCAGTACTTC. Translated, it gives CASSADRDEQYF.

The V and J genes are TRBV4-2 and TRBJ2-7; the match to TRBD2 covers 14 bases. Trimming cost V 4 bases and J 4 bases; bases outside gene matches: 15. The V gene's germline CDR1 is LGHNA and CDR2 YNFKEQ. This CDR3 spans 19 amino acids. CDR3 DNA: TGTGCCAGCAGCCTCGCCGGGACTAGCGGGGGCGATTTTGCTTACGAGCAGTACTTC. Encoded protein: CASSLAGTSGGDFAYEQYF.

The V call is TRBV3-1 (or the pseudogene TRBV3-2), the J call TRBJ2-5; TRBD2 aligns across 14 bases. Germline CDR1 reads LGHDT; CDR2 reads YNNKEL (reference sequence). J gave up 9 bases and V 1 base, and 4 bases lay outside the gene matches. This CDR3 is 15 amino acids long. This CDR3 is CASSQGLAGGWSQYF. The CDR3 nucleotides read TGTGCCAGCAGCCAAGGACTAGCGGGGGGGTGGTCCCAGTACTTC.